The 5 T cell receptor beta chains below were found in one sample sequenced in a study of blood T cells in healthy people across ages. The second PCR ran roughly 6 to 11 cycles with a sample-barcoded 5' primer and J-beta primers. One entry per CDR3 protein results from TCRdb running MiXCR on the 5' RACE reads. This table has 850,000 or so distinct CDR3 sequences, more than 25% appearing once. Sample: blood. All receptors come from a woman over 75 in good health.

A note on this clonotype: At one boundary the junction diverges from the germline segment, which might be a read error. The chain links TRBV6-5 to TRBJ2-3, with TRBD1 matching 7 bases. The CDR3 loop spans 13 amino acids. The germline CDR1 and CDR2 sequences are MNHEY and SVGAGI. CDR3 loop: CASRNTGVDTPYF. DNA of the CDR3: TGTGCCAGCAGGAATACAGGGGTGGATACGCCGTATTTT.

This clonotype was seen only a few times. This rearrangement joins TRBV11-3 to TRBJ2-1; D is perhaps TRBD2 (6 bases). The CDR3 has 15 residues. In germline, CDR1 is SGHNT, CDR2 YENEEA. V was trimmed by 1 base and J by 8 bases, leaving 15 bases between them. The CDR3 coding sequence is TGTGCCAGCAGCTTAGGGACTACGTCCAGCGATGAGCAGTTCTTC. Amino acid sequence: CASSLGTTSSDEQFF.

This clonotype was observed at least ten times. The chain couples TRBV2 to TRBJ2-7; D gene unclear. This CDR3 region has 16 residues. Per germline, CDR1 SNHLY and CDR2 FYNNEI. The V end was cut by 1 base, the J end by 2 bases, with 15 bases between. As DNA, the CDR3 is TGTGCCAGCAGTGAAGGGCTTCTCGATACTCCCTACGAGCAGTACTTC. As protein: CASSEGLLDTPYEQYF.

The rearrangement joins TRBV2 to TRBJ1-1; D is possibly TRBD1 (5 bases). CDR1 is SNHLY, CDR2 FYNNEI, per germline. V lost 0 bases and J lost 10, with 21 bases in between. The CDR3 covers 16 residues. CDR3 DNA: TGTGCCAGCAGTGAAGCGCAGCTACTTCTGGGGACGGGAGCTTTCTTT. Translation gives CASSEAQLLLGTGAFF.

This clonotype was observed a handful of times. This chain links TRBV6-6 with TRBJ1-1; a weak D match, TRBD1 (5 bases). Germline V gives CDR1 MNHNY, CDR2 SVGAGI (reference sequence). V shed 6 bases and J shed 1 base, with 21 bases lying between them. This CDR3 is 17 amino acids long. The CDR3 DNA is TGTGCCAGCAGACCCTCGTTGGGCAGGGATTCGAACACTGAAGCTTTCTTT. Protein sequence: CASRPSLGRDSNTEAFF.